The sequence of this T cell receptor (beta chain) was determined in a study of blood T cell repertoires in COVID-19. Across the whole study: Both acute and convalescent COVID-19 samples were obtained from the United States, Italy and Spain. From T cells, B-cell-depleted T cells, or PBMCs came the material, which was cDNA or gDNA.

V dropped 1 base and J dropped 8 bases, with 18 bases sitting between them. The CDR3 has 16 amino acids. In germline, CDR1 is LNHDA, CDR2 SQIVND (reference sequence). In the original analysis: How many nucleated cells were present was estimated from reference gene primer amplification. Only in-frame clones appear in the TCRdb table, and some are missing; sequencing was by immunoSEQ multiplex PCR. V, J and clone size are those of that table, while D and trimming were read from the DNA. This table holds 160,000 or so clones, approximately 90% found once. Sequencing input: peripheral blood. The V and J genes are TRBV19 and TRBJ1-5; the D gene is possibly TRBD1 (6 bases). This sequence was found in a woman aged 55-70 years who had recovered from COVID-19. The CDR3 here is CASSIGGGSRAEPQHF. The CDR3 coding sequence is TGTGCCAGTAGTATAGGTGGGGGCAGCAGAGCTGAGCCCCAGCATTTT. The variable domain in full, with the rest retrieved from reference TRBV19 and TRBJ1-5, is DGGITQSPKYLFRKEGQNVTLSCEQNLNHDAMYWYRQDPGQGLRLIYYSQIVNDFQKGDIAEGYSVSREKKESFPLTVTSAQKNPTAFYLCASSIGGGSRAEPQHFGDGTRLSIL.